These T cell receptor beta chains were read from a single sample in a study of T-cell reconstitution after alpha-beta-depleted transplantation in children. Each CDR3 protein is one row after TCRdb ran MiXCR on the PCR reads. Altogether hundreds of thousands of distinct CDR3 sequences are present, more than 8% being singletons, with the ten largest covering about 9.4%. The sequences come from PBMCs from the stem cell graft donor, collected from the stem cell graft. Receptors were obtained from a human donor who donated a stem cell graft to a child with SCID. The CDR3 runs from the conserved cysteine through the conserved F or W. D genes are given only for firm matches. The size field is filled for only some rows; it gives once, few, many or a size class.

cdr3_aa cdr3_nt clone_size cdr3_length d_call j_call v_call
CASSSVGTTDTQYF TGTGCCAGCAGCTCGGTGGGGACCACAGATACGCAGTATTTT many 14 NA TRBJ2-3 TRBV3-1
CSARAGTSSHEQYF TGCAGTGCTAGAGCCGGGACTAGCTCCCACGAGCAGTACTTC few 14 TRBD2 TRBJ2-7 TRBV20-1
CASSREPGGDETQYF TGTGCCAGCAGTAGGGAGCCAGGGGGTGATGAGACCCAGTACTTC few 15 TRBD1 TRBJ2-5 TRBV2
CASSARQGWSTDTQYF TGTGCCAGCAGCGCCCGACAGGGTTGGAGCACAGATACGCAGTATTTT few 16 TRBD1 TRBJ2-3 TRBV7-8
CAIRDGGSAPLHF TGTGCCATCCGGGACGGAGGATCAGCACCCCTCCACTTT NA 13 NA TRBJ1-6 TRBV10-3
CSAREDRGRVMDTEAFF TGCAGTGCTAGAGAGGACAGGGGGCGCGTGATGGACACTGAAGCTTTCTTT NA 17 TRBD1 TRBJ1-1 TRBV20-1
CAISEASRRDEQYF TGTGCCATCAGTGAGGCGTCAAGGAGGGACGAGCAGTACTTC many 14 NA TRBJ2-7 TRBV10-3
CASSTTGDRALTDTQYF TGCGCCAGCAGCACCACGGGGGACAGGGCCCTCACAGATACGCAGTATTTT NA 17 TRBD1 TRBJ2-3 TRBV5-1
CASSLASSGGTETQYF TGCGCCAGCAGCTTGGCGTCTAGCGGGGGTACAGAGACCCAGTACTTC few 16 TRBD2 TRBJ2-5 TRBV5-1
CSARDRIQGVSSPLHF TGCAGTGCTAGAGATCGCATCCAGGGGGTCAGTTCACCCCTCCACTTT NA 16 TRBD1 TRBJ1-6 TRBV20-1
CSARQGAYEQYF TGCAGTGCTAGACAGGGGGCCTACGAGCAGTACTTC many 12 TRBD1 TRBJ2-7 TRBV20-1
CASSLITGTSHYEQYF TGCGCCAGCAGCTTGATAACAGGGACCTCCCATTACGAGCAGTACTTC NA 16 NA TRBJ2-7 TRBV5-1
CASSLVQNSGSEQFF TGCGCCAGCAGCTTGGTACAAAACTCGGGGAGTGAGCAGTTCTTC NA 15 NA TRBJ2-1 TRBV5-1
CASSLIQGNEQFF TGCGCCAGCAGTCTCATCCAAGGGAATGAGCAGTTCTTC many 13 NA TRBJ2-1 TRBV5-1
CSARDGAGSYEQYF TGCAGTGCTAGAGATGGAGCAGGGTCCTACGAGCAGTACTTC NA 14 NA TRBJ2-7 TRBV20-1
CASSVLAGASNEQFF TGTGCCAGCAGTGTGCTAGCGGGGGCTTCTAATGAGCAGTTCTTC NA 15 TRBD2 TRBJ2-1 TRBV6-1
CASSLSSRGGYNEQFF TGTGCCAGCAGCTTAAGTTCGCGGGGGGGCTACAATGAGCAGTTCTTC NA 16 TRBD2 TRBJ2-1 TRBV7-3
CASSIGTDLGGYTF TGCGCCAGCAGCATCGGGACAGATCTCGGTGGCTACACCTTC few 14 TRBD1 TRBJ1-2 TRBV5-1
CASSPTGMNNNEQFF TGTGCCAGCAGCCCGACTGGGATGAACAACAATGAGCAGTTCTTC many 15 NA TRBJ2-1 TRBV3-1
CSVVEGDNYGYTF TGCAGCGTTGTGGAGGGGGATAACTATGGCTACACCTTC NA 13 NA TRBJ1-2 TRBV29-1
CASKADPRGTDTQYF TGTGCCAGCAAAGCGGACCCGCGTGGGACAGATACGCAGTATTTT many 15 NA TRBJ2-3 TRBV2
CASSYDGGGNQPQHF TGTGCCAGCAGTTACGACGGGGGCGGGAATCAGCCCCAGCATTTT few 15 NA TRBJ1-5 TRBV6-5
CASSPPGPLAKNIQYF TGTGCCAGCAGCCCCCCAGGACCTCTAGCCAAAAACATTCAGTACTTC few 16 NA TRBJ2-4 TRBV7-9
CSLFPPTGKGGHPTDTQYF TGCTCTCTCTTCCCGCCTACAGGGAAAGGGGGCCACCCCACAGATACGCAGTATTTT few 19 TRBD1 TRBJ2-3 TRBV20-1
CASSSSSGGYNEQFF TGTGCCAGCAGCTCTTCTAGCGGGGGGTACAATGAGCAGTTCTTC NA 15 TRBD2 TRBJ2-1 TRBV7-3
CASRQTVVTGELFF TGTGCCAGCAGACAGACGGTCGTCACCGGGGAGCTGTTTTTT few 14 NA TRBJ2-2 TRBV6-4
CASSQAGEVYEQYF TGCGCCAGCAGCCAAGCCGGGGAGGTCTACGAGCAGTACTTC NA 14 NA TRBJ2-7 TRBV4-1
CSARSLAGDSYEQYF TGCAGTGCTAGGTCGCTAGCGGGGGACTCCTACGAGCAGTACTTC many 15 TRBD2 TRBJ2-7 TRBV20-1
CASSLKGFGANYGYTF TGTGCCAGCAGCTTAAAAGGGTTCGGGGCTAACTATGGCTACACCTTC NA 16 NA TRBJ1-2 TRBV7-8
CASSFIGGFGQGYNEQFF TGTGCCAGCAGCTTTATCGGGGGCTTCGGACAGGGGTACAATGAGCAGTTCTTC few 18 TRBD1 TRBJ2-1 TRBV11-2
CASSMGNTEAFF TGTGCCAGTAGTATGGGGAACACTGAAGCTTTCTTT many 12 NA TRBJ1-1 TRBV19
CASSHATSNYNEQFF TGTGCCAGCAGCCACGCGACTAGTAATTACAATGAGCAGTTCTTC NA 15 NA TRBJ2-1 TRBV9
CASSSMTADTQYF TGTGCCAGCAGCTCTATGACAGCAGATACGCAGTATTTT few 13 NA TRBJ2-3 TRBV7-6
CASSSTGDEQYF TGTGCCAGCAGCTCAACAGGGGACGAGCAGTACTTC NA 12 TRBD1 TRBJ2-7 TRBV5-1
CSVDNVRSVFSTDTQYF TGCAGCGTTGATAATGTTCGGTCAGTTTTTAGCACAGATACGCAGTATTTT NA 17 NA TRBJ2-3 TRBV29-1
CASSFVEGASTDTQYF TGTGCCAGCAGCTTTGTTGAAGGGGCGAGCACAGATACGCAGTATTTT NA 16 NA TRBJ2-3 TRBV5-6
CSASRVDQPQHF TGCAGTGCCTCCCGGGTAGATCAGCCCCAGCATTTT few 12 NA TRBJ1-5 TRBV20-1
CASTQLGTGTDTQYF TGTGCCAGCACCCAACTGGGGACTGGGACAGATACGCAGTATTTT NA 15 NA TRBJ2-3 TRBV3-1
CASSTLPGFSYEQYF TGTGCCAGTAGTACTTTACCGGGGTTTTCCTACGAGCAGTACTTC NA 15 NA TRBJ2-7 TRBV19
CASRVDSWEKYF TGTGCCAGCAGGGTGGATAGCTGGGAGAAGTACTTC many 12 NA TRBJ2-7 TRBV2
CASSTQGGGKETQYF TGTGCCAGCAGCACTCAAGGGGGCGGAAAAGAGACCCAGTACTTC NA 15 TRBD1 TRBJ2-5 TRBV12-3/TRBV12-4
CSVGQFQETQYF TGCAGCGTTGGTCAGTTCCAAGAGACCCAGTACTTC few 12 NA TRBJ2-5 TRBV29-1